These T cell receptor beta chains were read from a single sample in a study of memory CD4+ T cells and cytomegalovirus serostatus. The data were produced by immunoSEQ multiplex PCR, yet TCRdb's version contains in-frame clones alone and is incomplete. The sample shows some 50,000 clones, over 70% of them seen only once. Sequenced: memory CD4+ T cells from blood. The receptors originated from an adult in good health and CMV-seronegative. Each CDR3 is given with its conserved first and last residue. Fields, in order: clone size, J gene, V gene, D gene, CDR3 DNA, CDR3 protein. A D gene is named only where the DNA matches it firmly. Size is omitted from some rows. Given values are once, few, many or a class for expanded clones.

-,TRBJ2-7,TRBV15,TRBD1,TGTGCCACCAGCAGAGATCCGACAGGGGACTACGAGCAGTACTTC,CATSRDPTGDYEQYF
-,TRBJ1-4,TRBV5-1,-,TGCGCCAGCAGCATCGTCGGGGGTCGGACTAATGAAAAACTGTTTTTT,CASSIVGGRTNEKLFF
-,TRBJ2-6,TRBV29-1,-,TGCAGCGTTGACTCCGGGGGGCATGGGGCCAACGTCCTGACTTTC,CSVDSGGHGANVLTF
once,TRBJ1-2,TRBV2,-,TGTGCCAGCAGTGATTACAGGGTTAACTATGGCTACACCTTC,CASSDYRVNYGYTF
-,TRBJ1-6,TRBV7-9,TRBD1,TGTGCCAGCGGGACAGGGAATTCACCCCTCCACTTT,CASGTGNSPLHF
-,TRBJ2-1,TRBV9,TRBD2,TGTGCCAGCAGCGTATCTAGCGGGGGGGCGCGATCCTACAATGAGCAGTTCTTC,CASSVSSGGARSYNEQFF
-,TRBJ1-5,TRBV9,TRBD1,TGTGCCAGCAGCGTAGGGACAGGGTCGAATCAGCCCCAGCATTTT,CASSVGTGSNQPQHF
-,TRBJ1-3,TRBV7-8,-,TGTGCCAGCAGCTTCCCGACAGGAGACTCTGGAAACACCATATATTTT,CASSFPTGDSGNTIYF
-,TRBJ2-1,TRBV25-1,TRBD1,TGTGCCAGCAGTGGCCCGGGACAGGGGGAACCCAGGTGGGTCTTC,CASSGPGQGEPRWVF
few,TRBJ2-5,TRBV5-1,-,TGCGCCAGCAGCTTAGCACAGGGACAACAAGAGACCCAGTACTTC,CASSLAQGQQETQYF
-,TRBJ2-7,TRBV5-1,TRBD2,TGCGCCAGCAGCTTGATAGCGGGGGGGACCTACGAGCAGTACTTC,CASSLIAGGTYEQYF
-,TRBJ2-7,TRBV6-6,-,TGTGCCAGCAGCCCCTCGGGGTCGTGGGAGCAGTACTTC,CASSPSGSWEQYF
-,TRBJ2-2,TRBV7-8,TRBD1,TGTGCCAGCAGCCCGAGACAGGGTAGAGGCACCGGGGAGCTGTTTTTT,CASSPRQGRGTGELFF
-,TRBJ2-1,TRBV11-3,TRBD2,TGTGCCAGCAGCCCCGGGACTAGCGGGGGGGCTGCTAATGAGCAGTTCTTC,CASSPGTSGGAANEQFF
-,TRBJ1-6,TRBV2,-,TGTGCCAGCAGTGAAAGGCCCCTGGAGGGGTATTCACCCCTCCACTTT,CASSERPLEGYSPLHF
-,TRBJ1-2,TRBV14,-,TGTGCCAGCAGCCAAGATGGGCAGGGACCCTATGGCTACACCTTC,CASSQDGQGPYGYTF
few,TRBJ1-2,TRBV18,TRBD1,TGTGCCAGCTCACAGACAGGGGAGGATGGCTACACCTTC,CASSQTGEDGYTF
once,TRBJ2-3,TRBV29-1,-,TGCAGCGTCTCCGGGACTGGAGGAGGAGATACGCAGTATTTT,CSVSGTGGGDTQYF
-,TRBJ1-1,TRBV5-1,-,TGCGCCAGCAGACGGGACCAAAATGAAGCTTTCTTT,CASRRDQNEAFF
few,TRBJ1-1,TRBV4-2,-,TGTGCCAGCAGCCAATCCCAGGGGCGCTTAGAACGAGCTTTCTTT,CASSQSQGRLERAFF
few,TRBJ2-5,TRBV7-6,-,TGTGCCAGCAGCTTAGCTGGGGGGGGGCCGGAGACCCAGTACTTC,CASSLAGGGPETQYF
few,TRBJ1-5,TRBV19,-,TGTGCCAGTAGTACCCAGGGGATGGGTCAGCCCCAGCATTTT,CASSTQGMGQPQHF
-,TRBJ2-7,TRBV6-5,-,TGTGCCAGCAGTTCCAGCTCCGTATACGAGCAGTACTTC,CASSSSSVYEQYF
-,TRBJ2-2,TRBV2,TRBD1,TGTGCCAGCAGTGACAGGGGGTCAACCGGGGAGCTGTTTTTT,CASSDRGSTGELFF
once,TRBJ2-3,TRBV7-2,-,TGTGCCAGCAGCTTCAGCACAGATACGCAGTATTTT,CASSFSTDTQYF
few,TRBJ1-2,TRBV7-2,-,TGTGCCAGCAGCTTAGAGACAGGTCGGAGGACCTTC,CASSLETGRRTF
once,TRBJ2-6,TRBV5-1,-,TGCGCCAGCAGCTCCTCCGGTACCTACTCTGGGGCCAACGTCCTGACTTTC,CASSSSGTYSGANVLTF
-,TRBJ2-3,TRBV7-9,-,TGTGCCAGCAGGGGGGGACTCACAGATACGCAGTATTTT,CASRGGLTDTQYF
-,TRBJ1-2,TRBV16,-,TGTGCCAGCAGCCAATCCGGCGGGGGCGCCTATGGCTACACCTTC,CASSQSGGGAYGYTF
-,TRBJ2-5,TRBV9,TRBD2,TGTGCCAGCAGCGCGACCGGGACTAGCCTAGGAGAGACCCAGTACTTC,CASSATGTSLGETQYF
-,TRBJ2-7,TRBV5-1,TRBD2,TGCGCCAGCAGCTCCGGACTAGCGGCCGGCTCCTACGAGCAGTACTTC,CASSSGLAAGSYEQYF
-,TRBJ1-2,TRBV1,-,TGCACCAGCAGCCAAGGTGAACAGGGGAACTATGGCTACACCTTC,CTSSQGEQGNYGYTF